The 21 T cell receptor beta chains below come from one sample, sequenced in a study of blood T cell repertoires in COVID-19. Assay: immunoSEQ multiplex PCR; the TCRdb copy retains only in-frame clones and omits some. This table has tens of thousands of clones, around nine tenths appearing once. Sample: peripheral blood. The source is a woman at least 80 years old with acute or convalescent COVID-19.

With regard to this clone: The junction departs from the called germline gene at one end, perhaps through a read error. The genes are TRBV6-1 and TRBJ2-5, with 8 bases fitting TRBD1. The CDR3 is made up of 14 amino acids. Germline V CDR1 and CDR2: MNHNS, SASEGT. The CDR3 DNA is TGTGCCAGCAGGGAAGACAGGGGTCGCGAGACCCAGTACTTC. Protein sequence: CASREDRGRETQYF.

CDR3 in DNA: TGTGCCAGCAGTTGGGCCGGGACAGGGGTCAATGAGCAGTTCTTC. It codes for CASSWAGTGVNEQFF. The chain uses TRBV6-6 and TRBJ2-1; 10 bases match TRBD1. Germline assignment: CDR1 MNHNY and CDR2 SVGAGI (reference sequence). This CDR3 comprises 15 residues. The junction had 6 bases not matched to a gene; V was cut back by 4 bases and J by 6 bases.

J is TRBJ2-7 and V is TRBV5-1, with 7 bases fitting TRBD1. Germline V gene sequence: CDR1 SGHRS, CDR2 YFSETQ. The CDR3 runs to 14 residues. V lost 4 bases, J lost 6 bases, and 10 bases stayed unmatched. In DNA form, the CDR3 reads TGCGCCAGCAGCACAGGGGACCCGGCACGCGAGCAGTACTTC. This sequence encodes CASSTGDPAREQYF.

This clone showed up just a few times. The chain links TRBV28 to TRBJ1-2; D is ambiguous. The CDR3 sequence is 13 residues long. Germline V gene sequence: CDR1 MDHEN, CDR2 SYDVKM. Deletions cut 10 bases from V and 0 bases from J, with 12 bases between. The CDR3 here is CATISGANYGYTF. The CDR3 region has the DNA TGTGCCACCATCTCCGGGGCTAACTATGGCTACACCTTC.

V and J are TRBV6-5 and TRBJ1-1; D gene ambiguous. Trimming took 2 bases from V and 2 from J, leaving 6 bases between them. Germline V lookup: CDR1 MNHEY, CDR2 SVGAGI. The CDR3 totals 13 residues. CDR3 loop: CASSYTRNTEAFF. The DNA for the CDR3 is TGTGCCAGCAGTTACACCAGAAACACTGAAGCTTTCTTT.

J is TRBJ2-1 and V is TRBV5-6; 12 positions match TRBD2. Trimming at V came to 4 bases and at J to 2 bases, leaving 13 bases not matched to a gene. This CDR3 is 19 amino acids long. Germline V gene sequence: CDR1 SGHDT, CDR2 YYEEEE. The CDR3 spells CASSPETSGSAQAYNEQFF. CDR3 DNA sequence: TGTGCCAGCAGCCCCGAGACTAGCGGGAGCGCACAAGCCTACAATGAGCAGTTCTTC.

The chain couples TRBV2 to TRBJ2-2; a possible D gene is TRBD1 (5 bases). V was trimmed by 6 bases and J by 1 base, leaving 9 bases between them. This CDR3 has 14 amino acids. Germline V CDR1 and CDR2: SNHLY, FYNNEI. CDR3 sequence reads: CASRPGQNTGELFF. CDR3 DNA sequence: TGTGCCAGCAGACCCGGACAGAACACCGGGGAGCTGTTTTTT.

V and J are TRBV10-3 and TRBJ2-1; TRBD2 might be the D (5 bases). V lost 9 bases and J 4 bases, leaving 16 bases between the germline ends. In germline, CDR1 is ENHRY, CDR2 SYGVKD. This CDR3 has 14 amino acids. CDR3 sequence: CAIRPNGIYNEQFF. In DNA form, the CDR3 reads TGTGCCATAAGACCTAACGGGATTTACAATGAGCAGTTCTTC.

This sequence joins TRBV27 and TRBJ2-7, with 8 bases fitting TRBD2. Trimming at V came to 5 bases and at J to 6 bases, leaving 12 bases not matched to a gene. Germline-derived CDR1 and CDR2 are MNHEY and SMNVEV (reference sequence). CDR3 length: 15 amino acids. In DNA form, the CDR3 reads TGTGCCAGCAGTCCCCTGGGACTAGTGCGGGTCGAGCAGTACTTC. Translation: CASSPLGLVRVEQYF.

This clone has just one count. This rearrangement joins TRBV5-1 to TRBJ2-1; D unresolved. Germline V gene sequence: CDR1 SGHRS, CDR2 YFSETQ. Trimming removed 0 bases at V and 3 bases at J, with 7 bases between. This CDR3 is 14 amino acids long. The CDR3 region has the DNA TGCGCCAGCAGCTTGGCTACCTACTACAATGAGCAGTTCTTC. Protein sequence: CASSLATYYNEQFF.

This clone was observed a single time. J is TRBJ2-7 and V is TRBV6-5; possibly TRBD1 for D (5 bases). Trimming removed 2 bases at V and 3 bases at J, with 17 bases between. The CDR3 has 16 amino acids. Germline CDR1 is MNHEY and CDR2 is SVGAGI. This chain's CDR3 is CASSYDRGASLYEQYF. Written as DNA, the CDR3 is TGTGCCAGCAGTTACGACCGTGGGGCGTCCCTCTACGAGCAGTACTTC.

The count of this clone is one. V is TRBV28 and J is TRBJ1-2; TRBD1 agrees at 8 bases. From germline, CDR1 is MDHEN and CDR2 SYDVKM. V was clipped by 10 bases and J by 4 bases; unmatched bases: 14. This CDR3 has 15 amino acids. In nucleotides, the CDR3 is TGTGCCATCTTCGCGTCAGGGGGCGGGGGCTATGGCTACACCTTC. Translating gives CAIFASGGGGYGYTF.

The chain uses TRBV18 and TRBJ2-3; 9 nucleotides match TRBD1. CDR1 and CDR2 from the germline V gene are KGHSH and LQKENI. V was pared by 6 bases and J by 2 bases, with 6 bases of the junction left unmatched. The CDR3 spans 15 residues. CDR3 in amino acids: CASSFGQGITDTQYF. CDR3 DNA sequence: TGTGCCAGCTCCTTCGGACAGGGGATCACAGATACGCAGTATTTT.

The chain combines TRBV10-1 with TRBJ2-2; TRBD2 is a possible D gene (5 bases). The length of the CDR3 is 13 residues. V was clipped by 7 bases and J by 4 bases, with 10 bases between them. Germline V lookup: CDR1 WNHNN, CDR2 SYGVQD (reference sequence). Written as DNA, the CDR3 is TGCGCCAGCAAGGTTGGAGGCACCGGGGAGCTGTTTTTT. It encodes CASKVGGTGELFF.

In nucleotides, the CDR3 is TGTGCCAGCAGTTACTCGCTAGCGGGAGGGACCGGGGAGCTGTTTTTT. As protein: CASSYSLAGGTGELFF. This chain joins TRBV6-2 or TRBV6-3 and TRBJ2-2; TRBD2 agrees at 12 bases. This CDR3 contains 16 residues. Germline CDR1 and CDR2: MNHEY and SVGEGT. The V segment lost 0 bases and the J segment 5 bases; nucleotides outside the gene matches: 1.

This clone was seen only once. This rearrangement joins TRBV18 to TRBJ1-1; TRBD1 aligns across 12 bases. V shed 2 bases and J 1 base; nucleotides not matched to a gene: 5. CDR1 and CDR2 from the germline V gene are KGHSH and LQKENI. This CDR3 region has 17 residues. CDR3 sequence reads: CASSPRDRGRRNTEAFF. The CDR3 region has the DNA TGTGCCAGCTCACCAAGGGACAGGGGGCGCCGGAACACTGAAGCTTTCTTT.

V gene TRBV19 combines with J gene TRBJ2-2; 11 nucleotides agree with TRBD2. This CDR3 region has 16 residues. Germline V lookup: CDR1 LNHDA, CDR2 SQIVND (reference sequence). After removal of 6 bases from V and 4 bases from J, the junction contained 7 bases not matched to a gene. CDR3 DNA: TGTGCCAGTAGCCTTACTAGCGGGGGCTTCACCGGGGAGCTGTTTTTT. As protein: CASSLTSGGFTGELFF.

This chain links TRBV5-1 with TRBJ2-1, with 9 positions matching TRBD2. Germline loops: CDR1 SGHRS, CDR2 YFSETQ. Unmatched junction bases numbered 9, after V lost 0 bases and J lost 8 bases. This CDR3 comprises 16 residues. CDR3 in DNA: TGCGCCAGCAGCTTGGCCCAGAGGACTAGCGTCGATGAGCAGTTCTTC. Protein: CASSLAQRTSVDEQFF.

This clone was seen a handful of times. CDR3 loop: CASSFEGQGYTGELFF. In DNA, the CDR3 is TGTGCCAGCAGCTTCGAGGGACAGGGTTACACCGGGGAGCTGTTTTTT. The chain carries TRBV5-6 and TRBJ2-2, with 9 bases that match TRBD1. CDR1 and CDR2 (germline): SGHDT, YYEEEE. The CDR3 loop spans 16 amino acids. V lost 2 bases to trimming and J lost 3 bases; unmatched junction nucleotides: 5.

The chain has TRBV12-3 or TRBV12-4 and TRBJ2-7; tentative D call: TRBD1 (6 bases). V shed 6 bases and J shed 4 bases, with 7 bases lying between them. The CDR3 consists of 11 residues. In DNA, the CDR3 is TGTGCCAGCAGAAGGGGGTACGAGCAGTACTTC. This encodes CASRRGYEQYF.

The V and J genes are TRBV5-1 and TRBJ2-3, with TRBD1 identical over 8 bases. V shed 3 bases, J shed 1 base, and the junction held 4 bases outside the gene matches. CDR1 is SGHRS, CDR2 YFSETQ, per germline. The CDR3 extends over 15 amino acids. The CDR3 is CASSSQGAGTDTQYF. The CDR3 DNA follows: TGCGCCAGCAGCTCCCAGGGGGCCGGCACAGATACGCAGTATTTT.